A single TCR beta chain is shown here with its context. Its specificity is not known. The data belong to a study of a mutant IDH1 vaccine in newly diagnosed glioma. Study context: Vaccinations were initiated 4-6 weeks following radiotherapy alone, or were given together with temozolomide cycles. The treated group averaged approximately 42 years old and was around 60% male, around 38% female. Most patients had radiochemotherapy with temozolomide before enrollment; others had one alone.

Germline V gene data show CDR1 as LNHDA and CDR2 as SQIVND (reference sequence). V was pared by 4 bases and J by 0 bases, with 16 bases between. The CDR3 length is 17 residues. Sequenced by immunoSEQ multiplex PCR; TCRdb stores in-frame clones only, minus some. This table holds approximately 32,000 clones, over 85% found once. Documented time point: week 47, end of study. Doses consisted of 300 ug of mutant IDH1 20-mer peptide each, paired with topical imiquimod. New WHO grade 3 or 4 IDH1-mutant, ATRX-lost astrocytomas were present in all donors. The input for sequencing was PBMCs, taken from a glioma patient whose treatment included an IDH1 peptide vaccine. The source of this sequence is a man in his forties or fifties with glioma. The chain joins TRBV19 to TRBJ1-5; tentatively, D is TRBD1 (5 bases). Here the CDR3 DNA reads TGTGCCAGTAGTACCACCCCCAGGGCCCCTAGCAATCAGCCCCAGCATTTT. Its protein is CASSTTPRAPSNQPQHF.